Presented here are 30 T cell receptor beta chains from one specimen sequenced in a study of T cell repertoires in cytomegalovirus infection. TCRdb called the reads again in MiXCR, with one record for every CDR3 protein. The profile shows a few hundred thousand distinct CDR3 sequences, just under 40% of them singletons. These receptors are not linked to any known antigen. Here the sequenced sample was cultured PBMCs, taken from culture after CMV antigen stimulation. The receptor set was obtained from a human donor in good health (CMV status not recorded). Some clones in this sample may be carry-over from other donors' samples.

This chain uses TRBV12-3 or TRBV12-4 with TRBJ2-7, with D tentatively TRBD1 or TRBD2 (5 bases each). There are 15 residues in the CDR3. Trimming pared 6 bases from V and 2 bases from J, leaving 17 bases between. The chain's CDR3 is CASSNLRDRTYEQYF. CDR3 sequence (DNA): TGTGCCAGCAGCAACCTACGGGACCGCACCTACGAGCAGTACTTC.

This chain joins TRBV6-2 or TRBV6-3 and TRBJ2-1; 13 nucleotides agree with TRBD2. Losses at the gene ends were 5 bases for V and 8 bases for J; bases not matched to a gene: 9. Germline V lookup: CDR1 MNHEY, CDR2 SVGEGT. The CDR3 runs 16 residues. Here the CDR3 reads CASSRLTSGGADEQFF. CDR3 in DNA: TGTGCCAGCAGTCGCCTCACTAGCGGGGGGGCCGATGAGCAGTTCTTC.

The chain links TRBV6-1 to TRBJ2-1; 8 bases fit TRBD1. CDR3 length: 14 residues. Germline CDR1 reads MNHNS; CDR2 reads SASEGT. Losses at the gene ends were 7 bases for V and 8 bases for J; bases not matched to a gene: 10. Here the CDR3 reads CASKTTGEMDEQFF. The CDR3, as DNA: TGTGCCAGCAAGACGACAGGGGAAATGGATGAGCAGTTCTTC.

CDR3 loop: CASSERAGGLWDTQYF. The CDR3 bases are TGTGCCAGCAGTGAACGGGCGGGGGGGCTATGGGATACGCAGTATTTT. The rearrangement uses TRBV6-1 and TRBJ2-3, with 9 nucleotides matching TRBD2. Germline loops: CDR1 MNHNS, CDR2 SASEGT. The junction had 9 bases not matched to a gene; V was cut back by 2 bases and J by 6 bases. The CDR3 sequence is 16 residues long.

J is TRBJ2-7 and V is TRBV20-1; 7 positions agree with TRBD1. This CDR3 region has 13 residues. The ends lost 6 bases at V and 3 bases at J; junction bases unmatched: 8. Germline CDR1 and CDR2: DFQATT and SNEGSKA (reference sequence). The CDR3 spells CSALGGGGYEQYF. The CDR3 bases are TGCAGTGCACTAGGGGGCGGAGGCTACGAGCAGTACTTC.

For the CDR3, the DNA is TGTGCCAGCAGCCATACGCAAAAAATACACGATACGCAGTATTTT. Its translation is CASSHTQKIHDTQYF. This rearrangement joins TRBV7-8 to TRBJ2-3; D call uncertain. Deletions cut 5 bases from V and 6 bases from J, with 18 bases between. CDR1 SGHVS and CDR2 FQNEAQ come from the germline V gene. The CDR3 is 15 residues long.

This clonotype has only a few counts. The chain couples TRBV7-2 to TRBJ2-5; either TRBD1 or TRBD2 may supply D (6 bases each). Trimming took off 5 bases at V and 3 bases at J, with 13 bases between the two ends. The CDR3 consists of 14 residues. CDR1 SGHTA and CDR2 FQGNSA come from the germline V gene. The CDR3 nucleotides read TGTGCCAGCAGCCCTCGGGGGCGCGAAGAGACCCAGTACTTC. Translation: CASSPRGREETQYF.

The rearrangement uses TRBV11-2 and TRBJ2-7; the match to TRBD2 covers 9 bases. The V gene end was trimmed by 3 bases and the J gene end by 9 bases; junction bases not matched to a gene: 9. This CDR3 region has 14 residues. CDR1 SGHAT and CDR2 FQNNGV come from the germline V gene. The CDR3 is CASSFTSLSGGQYF. The CDR3 DNA is TGTGCCAGCAGCTTCACATCCCTTAGCGGGGGGCAGTACTTC.

V is TRBV15 and J is TRBJ2-1, with D tentatively TRBD1 (5 bases). The germline gives CDR1 LNHNV, CDR2 YYDKDF (reference sequence). There are 13 residues in the CDR3. The ends were cut back, 1 base at V and 9 bases at J, with 10 bases in the middle. CDR3 loop: CATSRVPRVEQFF. In DNA form, the CDR3 reads TGTGCCACCAGCAGAGTCCCCAGGGTTGAGCAGTTCTTC. The full variable domain, in which reference TRBV15 and TRBJ2-1 provide the parts outside the CDR3, is DAMVIQNPRYQVTQFGKPVTLSCSQTLNHNVMYWYQQKSSQAPKLLFHYYDKDFNNEADTPDNFQSRRPNTSFCFLDIRSPGLGDTAMYLCATSRVPRVEQFFGPGTRLTVL.

The genes are TRBV5-1 and TRBJ2-7; no firm D call. Trimming left V 3 bases short and J 4 bases short, with 8 bases between. CDR1 and CDR2 from the germline V gene are SGHRS and YFSETQ. The CDR3 totals 12 residues. This CDR3 reads CASSSEKYEQYF. The CDR3 nucleotides are TGCGCCAGCAGCTCCGAGAAATACGAGCAGTACTTC.

CDR3 bases: TGCAGTGCGGGACTAGCAGATACGCAGTATTTT. It codes for CSAGLADTQYF. The chain has TRBV20-1 and TRBJ2-3; 8 bases agree with TRBD2. Per the germline V gene, CDR1 is DFQATT and CDR2 is SNEGSKA (reference sequence). Germline trimming cut 6 bases from V and 4 bases from J; bases unmatched to any gene: 0. The CDR3 is 11 residues long.

This clonotype showed up just a few times. The chain recombines TRBV19 with TRBJ2-1; maybe TRBD2 (6 bases). CDR1 and CDR2 from the germline V gene are LNHDA and SQIVND (reference sequence). V shed 6 bases and J shed 6 bases, with 18 bases lying between them. The CDR3 has 15 residues. The chain's CDR3 is CASSTGTGRFNEQFF. CDR3 DNA: TGTGCCAGTAGCACCGGGACTGGCCGATTCAATGAGCAGTTCTTC. The full variable domain, rest sourced from reference TRBV19 and TRBJ2-1, is DGGITQSPKYLFRKEGQNVTLSCEQNLNHDAMYWYRQDPGQGLRLIYYSQIVNDFQKGDIAEGYSVSREKKESFPLTVTSAQKNPTAFYLCASSTGTGRFNEQFFGPGTRLTVL.

This rearrangement joins TRBV7-8 to TRBJ2-1; TRBD2 agrees at 11 bases. Germline V gene lookup returns CDR1 SGHVS and CDR2 FQNEAQ. V lost 5 bases to trimming and J lost 7 bases; unmatched junction nucleotides: 16. The CDR3 totals 18 residues. CDR3 bases: TGTGCCAGCAGCCCCTTCTCATTTAGCGGGAGGGCCGGGAATGAGCAGTTCTTC. This sequence encodes CASSPFSFSGRAGNEQFF.

The CDR3 nucleotides are TGTGCCAGTAGTTTGTATCACAATGAGCAGTTCTTC. Its protein product is CASSLYHNEQFF. This chain joins TRBV19 and TRBJ2-1, with no clear D. V was clipped by 5 bases and J by 5 bases, with 7 bases between them. Germline V gives CDR1 LNHDA, CDR2 SQIVND (reference sequence). There are 12 residues in the CDR3.

This chain links TRBV27 with TRBJ1-1; tentative D call: TRBD1 (5 bases). CDR1 is MNHEY and CDR2 is SMNVEV in the germline V gene (reference sequence). The CDR3 loop spans 16 amino acids. V lost 1 base to trimming and J lost 0 bases, with 12 bases between them. The CDR3 nucleotides are TGTGCCAGCAGTTTATACTCAGGGCTTATGAACACTGAAGCTTTCTTT. The encoded protein is CASSLYSGLMNTEAFF.

This clonotype was counted a few times. V is TRBV29-1 and J is TRBJ2-1, with D unclear. Trimming stripped 4 bases from V and 9 bases from J, with 13 bases between. This CDR3 spans 12 amino acids. Germline V gene sequence: CDR1 SQVTM, CDR2 ANQGSEA. CDR3 in amino acids: CSVAMPDGEQFF. The DNA for the CDR3 is TGCAGCGTTGCCATGCCCGACGGTGAGCAGTTCTTC.

The chain has TRBV6-2 or TRBV6-3 and TRBJ2-7, with D possibly being TRBD1 (5 bases). The CDR3 covers 13 residues. V dropped 0 bases and J dropped 6 bases, with 9 bases sitting between them. The V gene's germline CDR1 is MNHEY and CDR2 SVGEGT. CDR3 nucleotide sequence: TGTGCCAGCAGTTACTCGGCTGGGGCCGAGCAGTACTTC. It yields the protein CASSYSAGAEQYF.

This sequence joins TRBV28 and TRBJ2-1; 14 nucleotides match TRBD2. Germline V lookup: CDR1 MDHEN, CDR2 SYDVKM. The ends lost 3 bases at V and 3 bases at J; junction bases unmatched: 7. The CDR3 is 18 amino acids. The CDR3 here is CASSLGLAGERNYNEQFF. The CDR3 nucleotides read TGTGCCAGCAGTTTGGGACTAGCGGGAGAGAGGAACTACAATGAGCAGTTCTTC.

This chain uses TRBV5-1 with TRBJ2-2, with 10 bases that match TRBD2. Germline V gene sequence: CDR1 SGHRS, CDR2 YFSETQ. This CDR3 is 15 amino acids long. V lost 3 bases to trimming and J lost 5 bases; unmatched junction nucleotides: 4. CDR3 DNA: TGCGCCAGCAGCTCGCTAGCGGGAGAGACCGGGGAGCTGTTTTTT. It specifies CASSSLAGETGELFF.

This clonotype turned up a few times. The chain carries TRBV7-6 and TRBJ2-7; tentatively, D is TRBD1 (5 bases). CDR1 and CDR2 (germline): SGHVS, FNYEAQ. The V gene lost 4 bases and the J gene lost 6 bases, with 19 bases spanning the gap. This CDR3 has 15 amino acids. CDR3 amino acids: CASSSDQGGYGEQYF. The CDR3 nucleotides read TGTGCCAGCAGCTCGGACCAGGGTGGGTATGGCGAGCAGTACTTC. The full variable domain, rest sourced from reference TRBV7-6 and TRBJ2-7, is GAGVSQSPRYKVTKRGQDVALRCDPISGHVSLYWYRQALGQGPEFLTYFNYEAQQDKSGLPNDRFSAERPEGSISTLTIQRTEQRDSAMYRCASSSDQGGYGEQYFGPGTRLTVT.

The rearrangement joins TRBV20-1 to TRBJ2-1, with D hard to call. From germline, CDR1 is DFQATT and CDR2 SNEGSKA (reference sequence). V lost 6 bases and J 10 bases, leaving 10 bases between the germline ends. CDR3 length equals 10 residues. CDR3 nucleotide sequence: TGCAGTGCCCGCGCTTCGGAGCAGTTCTTC. Residues: CSARASEQFF.

J is TRBJ2-3 and V is TRBV7-2, with D perhaps given as TRBD1 or TRBD2 (5 bases each). Trimming left V 5 bases short and J 5 bases short, with 20 bases between. Looked up from germline, CDR1 is SGHTA and CDR2 is FQGNSA. This CDR3 is 16 amino acids long. CDR3 sequence: CASSAVPGPVIDTQYF. CDR3 DNA: TGTGCCAGCAGCGCGGTACCGGGACCAGTTATAGATACGCAGTATTTT. The whole variable domain, remainder taken from reference TRBV7-2 and TRBJ2-3, is GAGVSQSPSNKVTEKGKDVELRCDPISGHTALYWYRQSLGQGLEFLIYFQGNSAPDKSGLPSDRFSAERTGGSVSTLTIQRTQQEDSAVYLCASSAVPGPVIDTQYFGPGTRLTVL.

The chain carries TRBV6-1 and TRBJ1-4, with a possible D match to TRBD1 (6 bases). CDR3 length: 13 residues. V dropped 7 bases and J dropped 10 bases, with 16 bases sitting between them. CDR1 MNHNS and CDR2 SASEGT come from the germline V gene. For the CDR3, the DNA is TGTGCCAGCATGATGGGGGGGGGCCTAAAACTGTTTTTT. Translation gives CASMMGGGLKLFF.

The chain combines TRBV4-3 with TRBJ2-7; perhaps TRBD1 as D (6 bases). Germline lookup yields CDR1 LGHNA and CDR2 YSLEER. This CDR3 has 15 residues. The V end was cut by 5 bases, the J end by 2 bases, with 16 bases between. CDR3 coding DNA: TGCGCCAGCAGCGTTCGGGCAGGGGCAGCCTACGAGCAGTACTTC. Residues: CASSVRAGAAYEQYF.

This clonotype was found a few times. The CDR3 region is CASSPGTSKAFF. The CDR3 DNA follows: TGTGCCAGCAGTCCCGGGACATCCAAAGCTTTCTTT. The chain is built from TRBV12-3 or TRBV12-4 and TRBJ1-1, with a weak D call TRBD1 (6 bases). The CDR3 runs 12 residues. V was shortened by 5 bases and J by 9 bases, with 13 bases between the two germline ends.

This clonotype has more than one count but fewer than ten. The CDR3 bases are TGTGCCAGCAGCTTATCAACGGCAGTCGGCTCCTACAATGAGCAGTTCTTC. Amino acid sequence: CASSLSTAVGSYNEQFF. The J gene is TRBJ2-1, the V gene TRBV7-8; no clear D. Looked up from germline, CDR1 is SGHVS and CDR2 is FQNEAQ. Trimming removed 2 bases at V and 0 bases at J, with 14 bases between. The CDR3 totals 17 residues.

The rearrangement joins TRBV20-1 to TRBJ2-7; no reliable D call. This CDR3 is 12 amino acids long. Germline assignment: CDR1 DFQATT and CDR2 SNEGSKA (reference sequence). V was pared by 8 bases and J by 2 bases, with 13 bases between. The CDR3 bases are TGCAGTCTCCCAACCAGACCCTACGAGCAGTACTTC. Translated, it gives CSLPTRPYEQYF.

V gene TRBV20-1 combines with J gene TRBJ1-5; possibly TRBD1 for D (6 bases). The CDR3 contains 14 residues. Looked up from germline, CDR1 is DFQATT and CDR2 is SNEGSKA (reference sequence). The germline V and J ends were trimmed by 2 bases and 1 base, with 9 bases remaining between them. The CDR3 nucleotides are TGCAGTGCTAGACAGGGGATGAGCAATCAGCCCCAGCATTTT. Residues: CSARQGMSNQPQHF.

J is TRBJ1-3 and V is TRBV12-3 or TRBV12-4, with D hard to call. V was pared by 7 bases and J by 3 bases, with 13 bases between. This CDR3 comprises 14 residues. Here the CDR3 reads CASIPQRFGNTIYF. CDR3 nucleotides: TGTGCCAGCATTCCACAGCGATTTGGAAACACCATATATTTT.

V usage is TRBV6-1 and J usage is TRBJ1-2; a weak D match, TRBD1 (5 bases). The CDR3 has 13 amino acids. The germline V and J ends were trimmed by 8 bases and 1 base, with 11 bases remaining between them. The V gene's germline CDR1 is MNHNS and CDR2 SASEGT. The DNA of the CDR3 is TGTGCCAGCGGGATAGACAGTAACTATGGCTACACCTTC. As protein: CASGIDSNYGYTF.